The 30 T cell receptor beta chains given below trace back to one sample, sequenced in a study of blood T cell repertoires in COVID-19. Sequencing was performed with immunoSEQ multiplex PCR; in TCRdb, only in-frame clones are kept and a portion is missing. The data show under 80,000 clones, with more than 85% seen just once and roughly 3.6% held by the top ten. The sample consisted of peripheral blood. These receptors all come from a man between 65 and 80 years old with active COVID-19.

This chain connects TRBV7-2 to TRBJ2-5; 10 bases agree with TRBD2. Trimming at V came to 5 bases and at J to 5 bases, leaving 20 bases not matched to a gene. This CDR3 region has 19 residues. Germline V gives CDR1 SGHTA, CDR2 FQGNSA. The CDR3 loop reads CASSPGGWLAGAPGETQYF. For the CDR3, the DNA is TGTGCCAGCAGCCCGGGGGGATGGCTAGCGGGAGCTCCGGGGGAGACCCAGTACTTC. The full variable domain, in which reference TRBV7-2 and TRBJ2-5 provide the parts outside the CDR3, is GAGVSQSPSNKVTEKGKDVELRCDPISGHTALYWYRQSLGQGLEFLIYFQGNSAPDKSGLPSDRFSAERTGGSVSTLTIQRTQQEDSAVYLCASSPGGWLAGAPGETQYFGPGTRLLVL.

The CDR3 DNA reads as TGTGCCAGCAGCCAAGTCGGGGGGAGTGAGCAGTTCTTC. Translating it yields CASSQVGGSEQFF. This chain uses TRBV4-2 with TRBJ2-1, with TRBD2 matching 7 bases. V lost 1 base and J lost 9; bases outside the gene matches: 3. This CDR3 contains 13 residues. Germline CDR1 is LGHNA and CDR2 is YNFKEQ.

The chain uses TRBV7-2 and TRBJ2-3; 8 bases line up with TRBD2. In germline, CDR1 is SGHTA, CDR2 FQGNSA. CDR3 length: 16 amino acids. The junction had 10 bases not matched to a gene; V was cut back by 5 bases and J by 3 bases. CDR3 residues: CASSPKPSGHTDTQYF. In DNA form, the CDR3 reads TGTGCCAGCAGCCCTAAACCTAGCGGGCATACAGATACGCAGTATTTT.

This chain joins TRBV7-3 and TRBJ2-2; D remains unclear. Trimming removed 5 bases at V and 4 bases at J, with 8 bases between. CDR3 length equals 13 residues. The germline V gene has CDR1 SGHTA and CDR2 FQGTGA. The CDR3 DNA is TGTGCCAGCAGCCCTTTGGCCACCGGGGAGCTGTTTTTT. Encoded protein: CASSPLATGELFF.

The chain recombines TRBV28 with TRBJ2-7; perhaps TRBD1 as D (6 bases). Germline-derived CDR1 and CDR2 are MDHEN and SYDVKM. V lost 6 bases and J 0 bases, leaving 12 bases between the germline ends. This CDR3 region has 14 residues. CDR3 protein: CASRTGTSSYEQYF. Here the CDR3 DNA reads TGTGCCAGCAGAACGGGGACAAGCTCCTACGAGCAGTACTTC.

The chain couples TRBV6-5 to TRBJ2-7, with D unclear. In germline, CDR1 is MNHEY, CDR2 SVGAGI. The V end lost 2 bases, the J end lost 6 bases, and 8 bases lay between the germline ends. The CDR3 is 12 residues long. The CDR3 spells CASSYLGGEQYF. The CDR3 nucleotides read TGTGCCAGCAGTTACCTTGGCGGCGAGCAGTACTTC.

This chain uses TRBV10-3 with TRBJ2-7, with TRBD2 identical over 9 bases. This CDR3 has 14 residues. After removal of 5 bases from V and 3 bases from J, the junction contained 5 bases not matched to a gene. The germline V gene has CDR1 ENHRY and CDR2 SYGVKD. CDR3 amino acids: CAISLASGVYEQYF. For the CDR3, the DNA is TGTGCCATCAGTCTTGCTAGCGGGGTCTACGAGCAGTACTTC.

V usage is TRBV5-6 and J usage is TRBJ2-1; D possibly corresponds to TRBD2 (6 bases). CDR1 and CDR2 from the germline V gene are SGHDT and YYEEEE. The CDR3 covers 14 residues. The V gene lost 3 bases and the J gene lost 8 bases, with 15 bases spanning the gap. As DNA, the CDR3 is TGTGCCAGCAGCTCGGGGTGGCGGGGCGATGAGCAGTTCTTC. It translates to CASSSGWRGDEQFF.

The rearrangement links TRBV19 to TRBJ1-5, with TRBD1 matching 8 bases. The CDR3 loop spans 17 amino acids. Per germline, CDR1 LNHDA and CDR2 SQIVND (reference sequence). The V gene end was trimmed by 6 bases and the J gene end by 0 bases; junction bases not matched to a gene: 10. The CDR3, as DNA: TGTGCCAGTAGCCACGGGGACAGGCTGTATAGCAATCAGCCCCAGCATTTT. Its protein is CASSHGDRLYSNQPQHF.

The chain links TRBV11-2 to TRBJ2-3, with D unclear. The V end lost 3 bases, the J end lost 6 bases, and 4 bases lay between the germline ends. Germline CDR1 SGHAT, CDR2 FQNNGV. The CDR3 runs 11 residues. The CDR3 protein is CASSFMDTQYF. CDR3 nucleotides: TGTGCCAGCAGCTTTATGGATACGCAGTATTTT.

V is TRBV7-2 and J is TRBJ1-2; 9 bases align to TRBD1. This CDR3 region has 13 residues. Germline CDR1 reads SGHTA; CDR2 reads FQGNSA. V was pared by 6 bases and J by 7 bases, with 6 bases of the junction left unmatched. Here the CDR3 DNA reads TGTGCCAGCAGGGGGGACAGGGTGGGTGGCTACACCTTC. It translates to CASRGDRVGGYTF. The full variable domain, its missing parts supplied by reference TRBV7-2 and TRBJ1-2, is GAGVSQSPSNKVTEKGKDVELRCDPISGHTALYWYRQSLGQGLEFLIYFQGNSAPDKSGLPSDRFSAERTGGSVSTLTIQRTQQEDSAVYLCASRGDRVGGYTFGSGTRLTVV.

The rearrangement uses TRBV12-3 or TRBV12-4 and TRBJ2-7; TRBD2 is a possible D gene (5 bases). This CDR3 has 12 residues. V was pared by 8 bases and J by 6 bases, with 14 bases between. CDR3 sequence: CASGYWEFEQYF. CDR3 DNA: TGTGCCAGCGGATATTGGGAGTTCGAGCAGTACTTC.

The chain employs TRBV10-3 and TRBJ2-7, with TRBD1 matching 8 bases. The J segment lost 4 bases and the V segment lost 11 bases, leaving 4 bases of the junction unmatched. The CDR3 extends over 11 amino acids. The V gene's germline CDR1 is ENHRY and CDR2 SYGVKD. The CDR3 bases are TGTGCCGCCGACAGGGGTTACGAGCAGTACTTC. Its protein is CAADRGYEQYF.

The chain links TRBV19 to TRBJ2-3; 9 bases agree with TRBD2. Germline-derived CDR1 and CDR2 are LNHDA and SQIVND (reference sequence). The CDR3 loop spans 16 amino acids. The trim removed 2 bases at V and 0 bases at J, leaving 3 bases unmatched. The CDR3 bases are TGTGCCAGTAGTATATCGACTAGCGGAAGCACAGATACGCAGTATTTT. Translated, it gives CASSISTSGSTDTQYF.

The rearrangement joins TRBV21-1 to TRBJ2-7; the D segment call TRBD1 is taken from the table without a DNA check. TRBV21-1 is labeled a pseudogene. The CDR3 covers 13 residues. The CDR3 protein is CASSADRDYEQYF. CDR3 nucleotide sequence: TGTGCCAGCAGTGCGGACAGGGATTACGAGCAGTACTTC.

The chain joins TRBV6-6 to TRBJ1-3, with 7 positions matching TRBD1. Germline V CDR1 and CDR2: MNHNY, SVGAGI (reference sequence). The V segment lost 2 bases and the J segment 0 bases; nucleotides outside the gene matches: 1. The CDR3 extends over 15 amino acids. CDR3 nucleotides: TGTGCCAGCAGTTACCGGGACAGCTCTGGAAACACCATATATTTT. Its translation: CASSYRDSSGNTIYF.

This clone is a singleton in its sample. This chain connects TRBV6-5 to TRBJ1-3, with D possibly matching TRBD1 (5 bases). The CDR3 covers 14 residues. Trimming shortened V by 6 bases and J by 0 bases, and 9 bases separated the two germline ends. Germline V CDR1 and CDR2: MNHEY, SVGAGI. CDR3 amino acids: CASRGGSSGNTIYF. The CDR3 nucleotides are TGTGCCAGCAGGGGGGGGTCCTCTGGAAACACCATATATTTT.

This clone was seen a few times. This sample also contains other DNA sequences that code for the same CDR3. The chain combines TRBV30 with TRBJ1-5, with D tentatively TRBD1 (5 bases). The CDR3 extends over 15 amino acids. In germline, CDR1 is GTSNPN, CDR2 SVGIG (reference sequence). The V end was cut by 3 bases, the J end by 2 bases, with 14 bases between. The CDR3 sequence is CAWSPGGGGNQPQHF. CDR3 coding DNA: TGTGCCTGGAGCCCGGGCGGGGGGGGCAATCAGCCCCAGCATTTT. Filled out from reference TRBV30 and TRBJ1-5, the complete variable domain reads SQTIHQWPATLVQPVGSPLSLECTVEGTSNPNLYWYRQAAGRGLQLLFYSVGIGQISSEVPQNLSASRPQDRQFILSSKKLLLSDSGFYLCAWSPGGGGNQPQHFGDGTRLSIL.

This clone was found a few times. The J gene is TRBJ1-5, the V gene TRBV4-2; D perhaps matches TRBD1 (5 bases). The CDR3 totals 17 residues. Germline V lookup: CDR1 LGHNA, CDR2 YNFKEQ. Trimming stripped 1 base from V and 0 bases from J, with 13 bases between. The DNA of the CDR3 is TGTGCCAGCAGCCAAGGCGGGGGGAGCTATAGCAATCAGCCCCAGCATTTT. It specifies CASSQGGGSYSNQPQHF.

The chain uses TRBV28 and TRBJ1-2; 12 nucleotides match TRBD1. The V gene's germline CDR1 is MDHEN and CDR2 SYDVKM. With 4 bases clipped from V and 4 bases from J, the junction kept 7 bases outside the gene matches. The CDR3 has 16 residues. The CDR3 DNA reads TGTGCCAGCAGTTCCCCGGGACAGGGGGCGGGCTATGGCTACACCTTC. Its translation is CASSSPGQGAGYGYTF.

This clone was counted between two and nine times. The sample carries other DNA sequences with the same CDR3. The chain has TRBV15 and TRBJ1-3; a possible D gene is TRBD1 (5 bases). V lost 0 bases and J lost 3, with 9 bases in between. The length of the CDR3 is 15 residues. In germline, CDR1 is LNHNV, CDR2 YYDKDF (reference sequence). CDR3 nucleotide sequence: TGTGCCACCAGCAGAGATCCGGGGGTTGGAAACACCATATATTTT. It yields the protein CATSRDPGVGNTIYF.

The rearrangement links TRBV11-3 to TRBJ2-7; the D is unclear. CDR1 and CDR2 (germline): SGHNT, YENEEA. The CDR3 has 13 residues. The V end was cut by 1 base, the J end by 0 bases, with 4 bases between. CDR3 DNA sequence: TGTGCCAGCAGCTTAGCCAGCTCCTACGAGCAGTACTTC. Translated, it gives CASSLASSYEQYF.

This clone was counted a single time. The chain couples TRBV29-1 to TRBJ1-3; TRBD1 matches 7 bases. The ends lost 3 bases at V and 0 bases at J; junction bases unmatched: 2. This CDR3 comprises 14 residues. Germline loops: CDR1 SQVTM, CDR2 ANQGSEA. The CDR3: CSVDTGDSGNTIYF. CDR3 bases: TGCAGCGTTGACACAGGGGACTCTGGAAACACCATATATTTT.

This sequence joins TRBV3-1 (or the pseudogene TRBV3-2) and TRBJ1-2; TRBD1 matches at 12 bases. The CDR3 contains 18 residues. Trimming cost V 2 bases and J 3 bases; bases outside gene matches: 10. Germline V gene lookup returns CDR1 LGHDT and CDR2 YNNKEL (reference sequence). For the CDR3, the DNA is TGTGCCAGCAGCCAACCCCGGGACAGGGGGCGTGTGGACTATGGCTACACCTTC. This translates into CASSQPRDRGRVDYGYTF.

The chain uses TRBV7-2 and TRBJ2-5; 9 bases align to TRBD1. With 2 bases clipped from V and 4 bases from J, the junction kept 5 bases outside the gene matches. This CDR3 has 15 residues. Germline CDR1 is SGHTA and CDR2 is FQGNSA. The CDR3 nucleotides are TGTGCCAGCAGCTTATGGGGACAGGGAGGAGAGACCCAGTACTTC. It specifies CASSLWGQGGETQYF.

This chain uses TRBV7-2 with TRBJ2-1; 8 bases fit TRBD2. The CDR3 loop spans 12 amino acids. V lost 5 bases and J lost 14; bases outside the gene matches: 8. CDR1 is SGHTA, CDR2 FQGNSA, per germline. The CDR3 DNA reads TGTGCCAGCAGCCCCATAGCGGGATTCAAGTTCTTC. Translated, it gives CASSPIAGFKFF.

The gene calls are TRBV20-1 and TRBJ2-1, with D perhaps matching TRBD2 (5 bases). This CDR3 contains 11 residues. With 3 bases removed from V and 12 bases from J, the gap between germline ends came to 12 bases. The germline CDR1 and CDR2 sequences are DFQATT and SNEGSKA (reference sequence). The CDR3 region is CSARGSPVQFF. The CDR3, as DNA: TGCAGTGCTAGGGGGAGCCCCGTGCAGTTCTTC.

The V and J genes are TRBV6-5 and TRBJ2-3, with 9 positions matching TRBD1. J gave up 5 bases and V 7 bases, and 10 bases lay outside the gene matches. Looked up from germline, CDR1 is MNHEY and CDR2 is SVGAGI. There are 15 residues in the CDR3. The CDR3 DNA sequence: TGTGCCAGCACCAGGACAGGGGCCGGGGGAGATACGCAGTATTTT. It yields the protein CASTRTGAGGDTQYF.

This clone is a singleton in its sample. V and J are TRBV7-2 and TRBJ1-5; 7 positions agree with TRBD1. In germline, CDR1 is SGHTA, CDR2 FQGNSA. V was clipped by 5 bases and J by 5 bases; unmatched bases: 6. The CDR3 contains 14 residues. CDR3 nucleotides: TGTGCCAGCAGCCGCGACAGGGTCGATCAGCCCCAGCATTTT. This codes for CASSRDRVDQPQHF.

This chain's CDR3 is CASSARQGARFYEQYF. For the CDR3, the DNA is TGTGCCAGCAGCGCCCGACAGGGGGCGCGGTTCTACGAGCAGTACTTC. This chain joins TRBV7-2 and TRBJ2-7; 10 nucleotides align to TRBD1. With 5 bases clipped from V and 3 bases from J, the junction kept 10 bases outside the gene matches. The length of the CDR3 is 16 residues. Germline-derived CDR1 and CDR2 are SGHTA and FQGNSA.